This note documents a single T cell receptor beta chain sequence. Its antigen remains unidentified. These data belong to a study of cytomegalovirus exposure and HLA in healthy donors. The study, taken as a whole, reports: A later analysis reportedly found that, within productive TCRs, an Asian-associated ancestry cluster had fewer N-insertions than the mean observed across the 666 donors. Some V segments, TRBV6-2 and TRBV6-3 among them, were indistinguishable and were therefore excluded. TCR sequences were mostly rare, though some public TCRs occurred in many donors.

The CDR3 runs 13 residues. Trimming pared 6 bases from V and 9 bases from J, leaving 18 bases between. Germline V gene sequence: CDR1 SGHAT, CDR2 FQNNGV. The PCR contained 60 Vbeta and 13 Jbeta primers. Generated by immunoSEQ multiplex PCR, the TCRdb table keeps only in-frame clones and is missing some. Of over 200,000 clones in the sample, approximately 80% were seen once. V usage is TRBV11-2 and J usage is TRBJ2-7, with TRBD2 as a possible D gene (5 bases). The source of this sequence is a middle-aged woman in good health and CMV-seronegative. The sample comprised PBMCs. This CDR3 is CASSGSGSQLQYF. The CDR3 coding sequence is TGTGCCAGCAGTGGTAGTGGGAGCCAGCTGCAGTACTTC.